Listed here are 7 T cell receptor beta chains from one sample, sequenced in a study of cytomegalovirus exposure and HLA in healthy donors. Profiling relied on immunoSEQ multiplex PCR, and the TCRdb table lists in-frame clones only, not all of them. This sample yields about 120,000 clones, of which more than 75% are seen a single time; almost 1.5% belongs to the top ten. The sequencing input was PBMCs. Every receptor here comes from a woman under 40 in good health and CMV-seropositive.

The chain recombines TRBV6-5 with TRBJ2-5; a weak D match, TRBD1 (6 bases). Trimming removed 2 bases at V and 0 bases at J, with 10 bases between. This CDR3 spans 15 amino acids. Per germline, CDR1 MNHEY and CDR2 SVGAGI. The CDR3 nucleotides are TGTGCCAGCAGTTACACCGGGACACACCAAGAGACCCAGTACTTC. This codes for CASSYTGTHQETQYF.

V and J are TRBV4-3 and TRBJ2-2; 8 bases are shared with TRBD1. Germline assignment: CDR1 LGHNA and CDR2 YSLEER. V lost 0 bases to trimming and J lost 1 base; unmatched junction nucleotides: 1. The CDR3 is 16 residues long. The chain's CDR3 is CASSQEGQGNTGELFF. Here the CDR3 DNA reads TGCGCCAGCAGCCAAGAAGGACAGGGGAACACCGGGGAGCTGTTTTTT.

V usage is TRBV19 and J usage is TRBJ2-3; no clear D gene. Trimming took off 3 bases at V and 7 bases at J, with 5 bases between the two ends. In germline, CDR1 is LNHDA, CDR2 SQIVND (reference sequence). CDR3 length: 11 residues. This chain's CDR3 is CASSIGNTQYF. The CDR3, as DNA: TGTGCCAGTAGTATCGGTAATACGCAGTATTTT.

This chain uses TRBV5-4 with TRBJ2-7; D is uncertain. V gave up 4 bases and J gave up 2 bases, with 13 bases separating them. CDR1 and CDR2 from the germline V gene are SGHNT and YYREEE (reference sequence). This CDR3 comprises 14 residues. This chain's CDR3 is CASSPGVGAYEQYF. As DNA, the CDR3 is TGTGCCAGCAGCCCCGGAGTAGGAGCCTACGAGCAGTACTTC.

The sample holds a few counts of this clone. The V call is TRBV2, the J call TRBJ1-5; D might be TRBD1 (5 bases). Germline V gives CDR1 SNHLY, CDR2 FYNNEI. V lost 6 bases and J lost 9, with 12 bases in between. The CDR3 length is 12 residues. The chain's CDR3 is CASRGVLGPQHF. CDR3 DNA sequence: TGTGCCAGCAGAGGGGTCCTTGGGCCCCAGCATTTT. Filled out from reference TRBV2 and TRBJ1-5, the complete variable domain reads EPEVTQTPSHQVTQMGQEVILRCVPISNHLYFYWYRQILGQKVEFLVSFYNNEISEKSEIFDDQFSVERPDGSNFTLKIRSTKLEDSAMYFCASRGVLGPQHFGDGTRLSIL.

This clone was detected a few times. This rearrangement joins TRBV11-2 to TRBJ2-7, with D perhaps TRBD2 (5 bases). The CDR3 covers 15 residues. Germline CDR1 reads SGHAT; CDR2 reads FQNNGV. Trimming took off 3 bases at V and 0 bases at J, with 12 bases between the two ends. CDR3: CASSFREHLSYEQYF. CDR3 DNA: TGTGCCAGCAGCTTTAGGGAGCACCTCTCCTACGAGCAGTACTTC.

The chain joins TRBV7-9 to TRBJ1-5; 7 positions match TRBD1. The J segment lost 2 bases and the V segment lost 5 bases, leaving 3 bases of the junction unmatched. Germline V CDR1 and CDR2: SEHNR, FQNEAQ (reference sequence). There are 14 residues in the CDR3. The CDR3 sequence is CASSDRVGNQPQHF. CDR3 DNA: TGTGCCAGCAGCGACAGGGTCGGCAATCAGCCCCAGCATTTT. The variable domain in full, with the rest retrieved from reference TRBV7-9 and TRBJ1-5, is DTGVSQNPRHKITKRGQNVTFRCDPISEHNRLYWYRQTLGQGPEFLTYFQNEAQLEKSRLLSDRFSAERPKGSFSTLEIQRTEQGDSAMYLCASSDRVGNQPQHFGDGTRLSIL.